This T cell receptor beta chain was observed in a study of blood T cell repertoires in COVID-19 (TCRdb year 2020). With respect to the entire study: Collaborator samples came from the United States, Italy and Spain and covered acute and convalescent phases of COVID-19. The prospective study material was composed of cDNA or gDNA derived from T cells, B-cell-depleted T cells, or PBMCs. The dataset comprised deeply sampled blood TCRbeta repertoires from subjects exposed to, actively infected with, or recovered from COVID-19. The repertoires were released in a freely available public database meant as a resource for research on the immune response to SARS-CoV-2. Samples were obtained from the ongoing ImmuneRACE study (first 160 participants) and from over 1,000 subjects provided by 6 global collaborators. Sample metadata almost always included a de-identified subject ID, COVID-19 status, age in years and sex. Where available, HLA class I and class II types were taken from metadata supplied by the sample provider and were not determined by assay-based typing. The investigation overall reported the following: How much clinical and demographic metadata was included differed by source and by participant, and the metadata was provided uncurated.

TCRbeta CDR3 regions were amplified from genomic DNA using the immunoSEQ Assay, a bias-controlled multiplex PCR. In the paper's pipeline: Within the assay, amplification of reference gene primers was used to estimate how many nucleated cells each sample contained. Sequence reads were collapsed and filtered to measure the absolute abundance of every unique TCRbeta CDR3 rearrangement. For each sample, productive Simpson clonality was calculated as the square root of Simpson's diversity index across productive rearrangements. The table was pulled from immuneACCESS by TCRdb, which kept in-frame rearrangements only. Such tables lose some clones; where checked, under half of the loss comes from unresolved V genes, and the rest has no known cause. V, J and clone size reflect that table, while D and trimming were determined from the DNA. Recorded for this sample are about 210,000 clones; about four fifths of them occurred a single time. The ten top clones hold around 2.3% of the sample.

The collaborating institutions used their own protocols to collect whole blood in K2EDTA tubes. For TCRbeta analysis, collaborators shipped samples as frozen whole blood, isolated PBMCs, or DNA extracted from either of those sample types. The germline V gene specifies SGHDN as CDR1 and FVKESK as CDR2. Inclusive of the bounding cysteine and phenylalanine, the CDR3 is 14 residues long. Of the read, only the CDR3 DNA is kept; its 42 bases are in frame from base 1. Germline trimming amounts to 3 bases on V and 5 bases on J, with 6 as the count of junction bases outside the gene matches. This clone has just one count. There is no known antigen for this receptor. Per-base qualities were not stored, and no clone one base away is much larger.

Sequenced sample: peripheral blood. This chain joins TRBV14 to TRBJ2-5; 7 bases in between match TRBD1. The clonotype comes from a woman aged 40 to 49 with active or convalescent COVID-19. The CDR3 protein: CASSQTGLEETQYF. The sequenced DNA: TGTGCCAGCAGCCAGACAGGGTTAGAGGAGACCCAGTACTTC.